The T cell receptor beta chain under discussion was sequenced for a study of T cell repertoires in cytomegalovirus infection. TCRdb used MiXCR to reprocess the reads, holding one entry per CDR3 protein. The sample records some 99,000 distinct CDR3 sequences, under 30% being singletons. There are 16 residues in the CDR3. V dropped 1 base and J dropped 4 bases, with 14 bases sitting between them. Germline CDR1 is MGHRA and CDR2 is YSYEKL. Note on this clonotype: Its target is not known.

The sample consisted of CD8+ T cells from cultured PBMCs, taken from culture after CMV antigen stimulation. This chain joins TRBV4-1 and TRBJ1-3; weak D call: TRBD1 (6 bases). This clonotype was obtained from a human donor in good health (CMV status not recorded). Some clones in this sample may be carry-over from other donors' samples. The CDR3 sequence is CASSQGLQGPGNTIYF. The CDR3 DNA reads TGCGCCAGCAGCCAAGGGCTTCAGGGGCCGGGAAACACCATATATTTT.